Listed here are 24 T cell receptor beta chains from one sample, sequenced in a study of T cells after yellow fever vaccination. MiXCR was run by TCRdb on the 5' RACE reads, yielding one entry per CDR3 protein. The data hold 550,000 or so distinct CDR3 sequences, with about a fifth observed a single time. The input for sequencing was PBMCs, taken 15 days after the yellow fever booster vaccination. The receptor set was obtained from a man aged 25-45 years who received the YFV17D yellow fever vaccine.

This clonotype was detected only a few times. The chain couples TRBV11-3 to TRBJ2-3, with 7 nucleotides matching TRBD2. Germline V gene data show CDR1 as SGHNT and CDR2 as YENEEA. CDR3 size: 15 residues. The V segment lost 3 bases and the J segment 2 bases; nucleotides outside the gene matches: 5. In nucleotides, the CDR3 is TGTGCCAGCAGCTTCGCGGGAGTCCCCACAGATACGCAGTATTTT. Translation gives CASSFAGVPTDTQYF.

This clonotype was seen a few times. The CDR3 sequence: CSLLSLSSYNEQFF. As DNA, the CDR3 is TGCAGCCTGCTTAGTTTGAGCTCCTACAATGAGCAGTTCTTC. This chain links TRBV29-1 with TRBJ2-1, with unresolved D. This CDR3 region has 14 residues. The V gene's germline CDR1 is SQVTM and CDR2 ANQGSEA. V gave up 8 bases and J gave up 0 bases, with 14 bases separating them.

The CDR3 DNA reads as TGCGCCAGCAGCCAAGTGCCGGCTTACAATGAGCAGTTCTTC. Its translation is CASSQVPAYNEQFF. The rearrangement joins TRBV4-3 to TRBJ2-1; D is undetermined. CDR3 length: 14 amino acids. Germline values: CDR1 LGHNA, CDR2 YSLEER. Trimming took 1 base from V and 4 from J, leaving 8 bases between them.

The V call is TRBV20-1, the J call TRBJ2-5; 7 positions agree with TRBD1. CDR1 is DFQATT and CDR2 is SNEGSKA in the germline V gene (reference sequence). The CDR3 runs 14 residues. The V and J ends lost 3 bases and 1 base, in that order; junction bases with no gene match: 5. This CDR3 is CSASGHRGQETQYF. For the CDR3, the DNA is TGCAGTGCTAGTGGGCACAGGGGCCAAGAGACCCAGTACTTC.

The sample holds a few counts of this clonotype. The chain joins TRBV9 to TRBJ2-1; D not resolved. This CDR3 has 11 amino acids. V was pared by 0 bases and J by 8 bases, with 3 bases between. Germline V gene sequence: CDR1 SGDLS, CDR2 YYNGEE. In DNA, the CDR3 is TGTGCCAGCAGCGTAGGGGATGAGCAGTTCTTC. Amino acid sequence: CASSVGDEQFF. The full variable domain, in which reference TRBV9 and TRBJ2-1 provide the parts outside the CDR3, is DSGVTQTPKHLITATGQRVTLRCSPRSGDLSVYWYQQSLDQGLQFLIQYYNGEERAKGNILERFSAQQFPDLHSELNLSSLELGDSALYFCASSVGDEQFFGPGTRLTVL.

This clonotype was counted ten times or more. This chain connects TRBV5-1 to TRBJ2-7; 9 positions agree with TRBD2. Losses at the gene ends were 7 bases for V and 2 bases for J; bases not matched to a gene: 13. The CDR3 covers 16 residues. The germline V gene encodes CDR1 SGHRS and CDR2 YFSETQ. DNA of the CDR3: TGCGCCAGCTCCCTAAATCTAGCGGGAAAAGCCTACGAGCAGTACTTC. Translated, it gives CASSLNLAGKAYEQYF.

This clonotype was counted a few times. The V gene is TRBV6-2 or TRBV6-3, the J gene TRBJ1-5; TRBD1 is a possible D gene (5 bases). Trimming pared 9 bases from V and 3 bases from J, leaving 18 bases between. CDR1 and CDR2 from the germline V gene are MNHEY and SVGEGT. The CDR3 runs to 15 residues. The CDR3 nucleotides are TGTGCCAGTACGGAACGGGGCCGGGCCAATCAGCCCCAGCATTTT. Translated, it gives CASTERGRANQPQHF.

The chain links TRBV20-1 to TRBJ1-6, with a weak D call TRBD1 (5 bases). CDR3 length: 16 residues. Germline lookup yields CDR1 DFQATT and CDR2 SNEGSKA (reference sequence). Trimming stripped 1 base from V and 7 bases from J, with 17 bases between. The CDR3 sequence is CSARVGGEGVNSPLHF. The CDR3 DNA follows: TGCAGTGCTAGAGTTGGAGGGGAGGGTGTGAATTCACCCCTCCACTTT.

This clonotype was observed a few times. The CDR3 is CASSPVGDPSYEQYF. As DNA, the CDR3 is TGTGCCAGCTCACCAGTGGGAGACCCCTCCTACGAGCAGTACTTC. The chain recombines TRBV18 with TRBJ2-7, with a weak D call TRBD2 (5 bases). V was clipped by 2 bases and J by 0 bases, with 11 bases between them. The V gene's germline CDR1 is KGHSH and CDR2 LQKENI. This CDR3 is built from 15 residues.

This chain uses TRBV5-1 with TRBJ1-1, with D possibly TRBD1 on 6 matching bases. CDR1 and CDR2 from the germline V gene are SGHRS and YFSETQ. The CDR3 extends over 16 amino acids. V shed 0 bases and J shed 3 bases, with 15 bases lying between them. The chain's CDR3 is CASSLAVIRGDTEAFF. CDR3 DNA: TGCGCCAGCAGCTTGGCCGTCATCAGGGGCGACACTGAAGCTTTCTTT.

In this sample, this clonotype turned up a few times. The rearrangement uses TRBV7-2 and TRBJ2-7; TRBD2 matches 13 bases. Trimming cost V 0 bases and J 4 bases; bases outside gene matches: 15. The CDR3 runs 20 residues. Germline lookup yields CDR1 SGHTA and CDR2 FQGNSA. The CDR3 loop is CASSLAPTSGRARGPYEQYF. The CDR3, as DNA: TGTGCCAGCAGCTTAGCCCCTACTAGCGGGAGGGCCCGGGGACCGTACGAGCAGTACTTC. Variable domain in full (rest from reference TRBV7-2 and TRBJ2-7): GAGVSQSPSNKVTEKGKDVELRCDPISGHTALYWYRQSLGQGLEFLIYFQGNSAPDKSGLPSDRFSAERTGGSVSTLTIQRTQQEDSAVYLCASSLAPTSGRARGPYEQYFGPGTRLTVT.

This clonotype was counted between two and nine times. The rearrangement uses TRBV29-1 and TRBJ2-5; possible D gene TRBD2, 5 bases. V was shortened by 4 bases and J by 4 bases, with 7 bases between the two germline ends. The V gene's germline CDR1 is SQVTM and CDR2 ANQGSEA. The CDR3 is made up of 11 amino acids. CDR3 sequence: CSVASPETQYF. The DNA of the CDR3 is TGCAGCGTTGCTAGCCCAGAGACCCAGTACTTC. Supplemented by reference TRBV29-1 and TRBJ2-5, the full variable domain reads SAVISQKPSRDICQRGTSLTIQCQVDSQVTMMFWYRQQPGQSLTLIATANQGSEATYESGFVIDKFPISRPNLTFSTLTVSNMSPEDSSIYLCSVASPETQYFGPGTRLLVL.

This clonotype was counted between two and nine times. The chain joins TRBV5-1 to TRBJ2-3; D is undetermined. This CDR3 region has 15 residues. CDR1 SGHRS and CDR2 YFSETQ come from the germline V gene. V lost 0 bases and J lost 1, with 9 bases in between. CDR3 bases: TGCGCCAGCAGCTTGGCCCCAGTAGGCACAGATACGCAGTATTTT. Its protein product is CASSLAPVGTDTQYF. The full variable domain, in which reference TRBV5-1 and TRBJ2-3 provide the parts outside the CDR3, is KAGVTQTPRYLIKTRGQQVTLSCSPISGHRSVSWYQQTPGQGLQFLFEYFSETQRNKGNFPGRFSGRQFSNSRSEMNVSTLELGDSALYLCASSLAPVGTDTQYFGPGTRLTVL.

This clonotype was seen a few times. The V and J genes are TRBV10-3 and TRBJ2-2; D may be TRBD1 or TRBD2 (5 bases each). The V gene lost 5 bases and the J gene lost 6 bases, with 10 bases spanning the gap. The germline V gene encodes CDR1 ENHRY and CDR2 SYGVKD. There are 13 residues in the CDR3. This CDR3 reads CAISPQGAGELFF. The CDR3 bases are TGTGCCATCAGTCCCCAGGGAGCCGGGGAGCTGTTTTTT.

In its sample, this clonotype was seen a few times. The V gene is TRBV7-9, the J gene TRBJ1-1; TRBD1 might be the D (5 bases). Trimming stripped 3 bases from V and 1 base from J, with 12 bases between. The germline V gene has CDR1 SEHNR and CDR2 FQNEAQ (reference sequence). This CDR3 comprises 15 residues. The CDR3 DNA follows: TGTGCCAGCAGCTTTGGGGACTTGGGGAACACTGAAGCTTTCTTT. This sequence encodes CASSFGDLGNTEAFF.

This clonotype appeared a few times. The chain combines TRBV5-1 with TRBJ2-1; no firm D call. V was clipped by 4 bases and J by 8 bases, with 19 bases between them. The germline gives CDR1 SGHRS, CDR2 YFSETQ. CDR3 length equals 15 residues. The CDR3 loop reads CASSPQDLQNHEQFF. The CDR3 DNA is TGCGCCAGCAGCCCCCAGGACCTGCAGAACCATGAGCAGTTCTTC.

The CDR3: CASSTPGQLQETQYF. In DNA form, the CDR3 reads TGTGCCAGCAGCACGCCGGGACAGCTGCAAGAGACCCAGTACTTC. This chain connects TRBV11-2 to TRBJ2-5; 7 positions agree with TRBD1. The CDR3 consists of 15 residues. With 5 bases clipped from V and 2 bases from J, the junction kept 8 bases outside the gene matches. Germline V lookup: CDR1 SGHAT, CDR2 FQNNGV.

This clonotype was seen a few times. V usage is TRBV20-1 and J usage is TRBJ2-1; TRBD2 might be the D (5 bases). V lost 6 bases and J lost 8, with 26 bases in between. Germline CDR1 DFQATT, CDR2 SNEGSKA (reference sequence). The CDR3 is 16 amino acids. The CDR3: CSAPSGRASGFHEQFF. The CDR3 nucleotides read TGCAGTGCCCCCAGCGGACGGGCTAGTGGTTTCCATGAGCAGTTCTTC.

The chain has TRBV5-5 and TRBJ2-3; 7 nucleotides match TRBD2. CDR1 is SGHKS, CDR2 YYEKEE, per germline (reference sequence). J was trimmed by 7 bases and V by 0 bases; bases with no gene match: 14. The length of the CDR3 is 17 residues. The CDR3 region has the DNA TGTGCCAGCAGCTTGGCCGAGGTCCCGCGGGGGTCCTATACGCAGTATTTT. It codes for CASSLAEVPRGSYTQYF. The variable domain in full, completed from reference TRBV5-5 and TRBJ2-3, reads DAGVTQSPTHLIKTRGQQVTLRCSPISGHKSVSWYQQVLGQGPQFIFQYYEKEERGRGNFPDRFSARQFPNYSSELNVNALLLGDSALYLCASSLAEVPRGSYTQYFGPGTRLTVL.

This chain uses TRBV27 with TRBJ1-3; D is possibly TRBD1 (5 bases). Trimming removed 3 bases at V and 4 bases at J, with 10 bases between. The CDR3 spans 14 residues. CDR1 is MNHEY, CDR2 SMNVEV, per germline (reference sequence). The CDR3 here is CASSFQGRGNTIYF. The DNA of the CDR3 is TGTGCCAGCAGTTTTCAGGGTCGAGGAAACACCATATATTTT.

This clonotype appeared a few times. The CDR3 nucleotides are TGTGCCAGCGGGGGGGGCACCTACGAGCAGTACTTC. It encodes CASGGGTYEQYF. The J gene is TRBJ2-7, the V gene TRBV6-5, with D maybe TRBD2 (7 bases). The CDR3 loop spans 12 amino acids. The germline V and J ends were trimmed by 8 bases and 2 bases, with 10 bases remaining between them. In germline, CDR1 is MNHEY, CDR2 SVGAGI.

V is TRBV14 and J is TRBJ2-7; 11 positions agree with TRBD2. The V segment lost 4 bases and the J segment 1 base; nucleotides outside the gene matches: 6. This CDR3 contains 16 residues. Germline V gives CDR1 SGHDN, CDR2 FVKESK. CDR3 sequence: CASSRLAGGLSYEQYF. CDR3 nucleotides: TGTGCCAGCAGCCGTCTAGCGGGAGGACTATCCTACGAGCAGTACTTC.

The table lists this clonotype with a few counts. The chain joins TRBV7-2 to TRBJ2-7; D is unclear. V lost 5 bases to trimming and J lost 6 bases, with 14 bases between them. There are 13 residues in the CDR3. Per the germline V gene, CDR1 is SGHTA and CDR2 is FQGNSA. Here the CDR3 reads CASSAPTPGEQYF. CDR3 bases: TGTGCCAGCAGCGCCCCCACTCCTGGCGAGCAGTACTTC.

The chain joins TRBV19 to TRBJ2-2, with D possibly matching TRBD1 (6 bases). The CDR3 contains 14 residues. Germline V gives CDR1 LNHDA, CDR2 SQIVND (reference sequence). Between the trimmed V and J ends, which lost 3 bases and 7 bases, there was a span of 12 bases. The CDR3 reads CASSIGRGIGELFF. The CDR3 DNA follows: TGTGCCAGTAGTATCGGCAGGGGTATCGGGGAGCTGTTTTTT.